The present entry profiles one T cell receptor (beta chain) with its context. This sample is part of a study of blood T cell repertoires in COVID-19. Study background: Acute and convalescent COVID-19 specimens originated in the United States, Italy and Spain. T cells, B-cell-depleted T cells, or PBMCs supplied cDNA or gDNA.

V lost 2 bases and J lost 7; bases outside the gene matches: 18. The CDR3 length is 20 residues. CDR1 and CDR2 (germline): WNHNN, SYGVQD (reference sequence). The Seattle patients joined while their infection was active and were tracked longitudinally afterward. Original processing methods: The authors estimated nucleated cell counts from reference gene primer amplification. Some clones are missing from TCRdb's copy, which holds only in-frame ones; the method was immunoSEQ multiplex PCR. That table furnishes V, J and clone size, whereas the DNA furnished D and trimming. The profile shows 50,000 to 60,000 clones, roughly 89% of them singletons.

The V call is TRBV10-1, the J call TRBJ1-6; 9 nucleotides agree with TRBD1. The specimen was peripheral blood. The sequence was obtained from a man in his forties or fifties with COVID-19, enrolled during active disease. CDR3 DNA sequence: TGCGCCAGCAGTGAGGGGGGGGGACAGGGTAACGTGTGGAAAAATTCACCCCTCCACTTT. Protein product: CASSEGGGQGNVWKNSPLHF.